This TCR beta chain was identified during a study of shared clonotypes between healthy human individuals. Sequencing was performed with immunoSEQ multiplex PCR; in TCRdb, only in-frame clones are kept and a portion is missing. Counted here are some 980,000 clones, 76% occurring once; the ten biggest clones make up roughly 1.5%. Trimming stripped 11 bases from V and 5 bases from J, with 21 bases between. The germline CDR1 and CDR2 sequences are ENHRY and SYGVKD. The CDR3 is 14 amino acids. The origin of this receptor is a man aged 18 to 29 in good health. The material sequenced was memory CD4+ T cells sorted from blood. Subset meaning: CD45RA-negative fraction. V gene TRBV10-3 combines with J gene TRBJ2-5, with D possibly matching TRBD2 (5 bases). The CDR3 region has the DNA TGTGCCGTCGAACGTGGTCCTTCGGGGGAGACCCAGTACTTC. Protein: CAVERGPSGETQYF.